The TCR beta chain described here comes from a study of T cells after yellow fever vaccination. Broader study findings: Few clonotypes appeared in both CD4 and CD8 compartments. Boosting was followed by the reappearance of most primary-vaccination clones (just under 97% CD4, about 88% CD8).

Germline loops: CDR1 DFQATT, CDR2 SNEGSKA (reference sequence). The CDR3 extends over 13 amino acids. Trimming removed 1 base from V and 5 bases from J; junction bases left unmatched: 3. This clonotype has only a few counts. Its antigen remains unidentified. A process of 5'RACE template switching, which added a universal primer site and UMIs, was used to make TCR cDNA. Each CDR3 protein gets one entry after TCRdb re-called the 5' RACE reads with MiXCR. The sample records a few hundred thousand distinct CDR3 sequences, 11% being singletons. This clonotype was obtained from a man aged 18 to 29 who received the YFV17D yellow fever vaccine. The input for sequencing was PBMCs, taken on the day of the first yellow fever vaccination. This chain connects TRBV20-1 to TRBJ2-5; 8 positions match TRBD1. Written as DNA, the CDR3 is TGCAGTGCTAGAGGGGCAGGGGGCGAGACCCAGTACTTC. This codes for CSARGAGGETQYF.